This T cell receptor (beta chain) was documented in a study of blood T cell repertoires in COVID-19. V was clipped by 7 bases and J by 3 bases; unmatched bases: 6. CDR3 size: 14 residues. Looked up from germline, CDR1 is MNHEY and CDR2 is SMNVEV (reference sequence). Recruits, aged about 18 to 100 years, lived in some 25 US areas. Original methodology: Nucleated cell counts were estimated from reference gene primer amplification. Profiling relied on immunoSEQ multiplex PCR, and the TCRdb table lists in-frame clones only, not all of them. That table supplies the V and J calls and clone size; D and trimming were determined from the DNA. The data show 130,000 or so clones, about 88% seen once.

Sequenced input: PBMCs or T cells enriched from blood (not recorded which). The receptor was isolated from a man aged 35-49 years with acute COVID-19. This chain joins TRBV27 and TRBJ2-3; 8 bases are shared with TRBD1. The DNA for the CDR3 is TGTGCCAGCACCCAGGGGGCTGGAACAGATACGCAGTATTTT. Residues: CASTQGAGTDTQYF.